The text below deals with one T cell receptor beta chain. The assay was immunoSEQ multiplex PCR, and TCRdb's table has in-frame clones only and misses some. The data contain about 2 million clones, about 95% of them singletons. The data are from a study of shared clonotypes between healthy human individuals. CD45RO-negative, CCR7-selected cells formed the naive CD8 fraction, which excluded terminally differentiated effector memory CD45RA+ cells. This CDR3 is 17 amino acids long. Germline-derived CDR1 and CDR2 are LGHNA and YSLEER. Trimming took 0 bases from V and 0 from J; bases not matched to a gene: 3.

The TCR was taken from a man aged 18 to 29 in good health. The rearrangement uses TRBV4-3 and TRBJ2-7, with 12 bases matching TRBD2. Sequencing input: naive CD8+ T cells sorted from blood. The CDR3 spells CASSQDGLAGSSYEQYF. CDR3 coding DNA: TGCGCCAGCAGCCAAGATGGACTAGCGGGGTCCTCCTACGAGCAGTACTTC.